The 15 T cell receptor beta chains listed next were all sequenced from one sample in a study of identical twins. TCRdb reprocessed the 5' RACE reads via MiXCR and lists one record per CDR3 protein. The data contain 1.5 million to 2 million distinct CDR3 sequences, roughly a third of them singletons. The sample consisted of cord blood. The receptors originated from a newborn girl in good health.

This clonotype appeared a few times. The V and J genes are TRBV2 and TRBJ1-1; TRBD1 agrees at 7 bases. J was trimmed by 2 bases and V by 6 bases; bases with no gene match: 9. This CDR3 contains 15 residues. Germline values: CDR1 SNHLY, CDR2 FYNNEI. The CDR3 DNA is TGTGCCAGCAGAAGGAGACAGGGTCACAACACTGAAGCTTTCTTT. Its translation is CASRRRQGHNTEAFF.

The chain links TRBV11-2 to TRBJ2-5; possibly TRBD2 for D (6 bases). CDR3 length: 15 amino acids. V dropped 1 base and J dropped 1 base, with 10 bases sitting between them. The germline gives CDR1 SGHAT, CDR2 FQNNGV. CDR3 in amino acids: CASSLGNSGQETQYF. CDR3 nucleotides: TGTGCCAGCAGCTTAGGGAATAGCGGCCAAGAGACCCAGTACTTC.

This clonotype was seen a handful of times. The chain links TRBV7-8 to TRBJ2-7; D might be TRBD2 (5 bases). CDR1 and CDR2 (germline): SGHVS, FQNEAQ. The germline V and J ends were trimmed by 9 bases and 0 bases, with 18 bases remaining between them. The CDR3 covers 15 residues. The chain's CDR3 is CASGPDRLPSYEQYF. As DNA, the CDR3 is TGTGCCAGTGGTCCCGATCGACTACCCTCCTACGAGCAGTACTTC.

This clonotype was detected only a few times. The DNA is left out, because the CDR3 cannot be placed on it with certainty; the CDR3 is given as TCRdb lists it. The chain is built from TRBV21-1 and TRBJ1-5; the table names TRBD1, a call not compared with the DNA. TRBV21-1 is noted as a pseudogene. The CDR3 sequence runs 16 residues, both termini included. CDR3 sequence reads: CASSKGVGQGIQPQHF.

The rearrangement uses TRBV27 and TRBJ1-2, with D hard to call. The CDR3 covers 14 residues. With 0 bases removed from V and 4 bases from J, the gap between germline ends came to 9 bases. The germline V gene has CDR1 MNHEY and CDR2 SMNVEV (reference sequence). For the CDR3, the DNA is TGTGCCAGCAGTTTATCGAACACTAGCTATGGCTACACCTTC. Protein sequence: CASSLSNTSYGYTF.

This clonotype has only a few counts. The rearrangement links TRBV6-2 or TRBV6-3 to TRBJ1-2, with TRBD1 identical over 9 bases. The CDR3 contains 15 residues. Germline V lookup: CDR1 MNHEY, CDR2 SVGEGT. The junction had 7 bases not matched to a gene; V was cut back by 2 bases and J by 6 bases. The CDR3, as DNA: TGTGCCAGCAGTTACGCCTGGACAGGGGCTGATGGCTACACCTTC. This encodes CASSYAWTGADGYTF.

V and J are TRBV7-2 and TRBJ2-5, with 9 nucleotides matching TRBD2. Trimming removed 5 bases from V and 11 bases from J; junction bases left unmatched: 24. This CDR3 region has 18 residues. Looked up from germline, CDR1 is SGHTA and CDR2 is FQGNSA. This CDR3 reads CASSPAHVIAGVGNEQYF. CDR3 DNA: TGTGCCAGCAGCCCTGCCCACGTTATAGCGGGAGTGGGTAATGAGCAGTACTTC.

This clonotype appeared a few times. CDR3 sequence (DNA): TGCAGCGCCTCCGGACGAGGGCACAATGAGCAGTTCTTC. Residues: CSASGRGHNEQFF. The chain joins TRBV29-1 to TRBJ2-1; tentatively, D is TRBD2 (5 bases). This CDR3 contains 13 residues. V was pared by 7 bases and J by 5 bases, with 15 bases between. Germline loops: CDR1 SQVTM, CDR2 ANQGSEA.

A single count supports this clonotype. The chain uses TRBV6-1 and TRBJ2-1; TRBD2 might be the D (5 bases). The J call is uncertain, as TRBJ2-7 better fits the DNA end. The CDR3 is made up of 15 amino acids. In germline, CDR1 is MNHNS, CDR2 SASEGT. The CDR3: CASSEGGLAHNEQYF. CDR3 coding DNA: TGTGCCAGCAGTGAAGGAGGGCTAGCACACAATGAGCAGTACTTC.

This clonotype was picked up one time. CDR3 amino acids: CSASNARGRVTQFF. The CDR3 nucleotides are TGCAGTGCTAGTAACGCACGCGGGAGAGTGACCCAGTTCTTC. The chain links TRBV20-1 to TRBJ2-1, with TRBD2 matching over 7 bases. The ends lost 3 bases at V and 13 bases at J; junction bases unmatched: 15. This CDR3 region has 14 residues. Germline lookup yields CDR1 DFQATT and CDR2 SNEGSKA (reference sequence).

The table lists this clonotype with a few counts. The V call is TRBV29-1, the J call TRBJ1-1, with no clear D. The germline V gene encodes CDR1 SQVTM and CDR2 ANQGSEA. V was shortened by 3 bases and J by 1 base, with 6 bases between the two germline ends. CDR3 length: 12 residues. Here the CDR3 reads CSVERENTEAFF. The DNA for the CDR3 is TGCAGCGTTGAGAGGGAGAACACTGAAGCTTTCTTT.

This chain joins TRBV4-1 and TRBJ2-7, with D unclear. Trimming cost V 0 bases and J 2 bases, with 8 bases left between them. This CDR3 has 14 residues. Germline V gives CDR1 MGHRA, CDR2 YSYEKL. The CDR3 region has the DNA TGCGCCAGCAGCCAAGATGACGGCCCCTACGAGCAGTACTTC. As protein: CASSQDDGPYEQYF.

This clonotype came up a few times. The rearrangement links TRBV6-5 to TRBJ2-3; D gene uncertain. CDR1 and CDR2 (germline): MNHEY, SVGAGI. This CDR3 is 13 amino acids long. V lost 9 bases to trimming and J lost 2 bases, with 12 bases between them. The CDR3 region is CASRAMATDTQYF. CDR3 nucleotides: TGTGCCAGTCGGGCGATGGCCACAGATACGCAGTATTTT.

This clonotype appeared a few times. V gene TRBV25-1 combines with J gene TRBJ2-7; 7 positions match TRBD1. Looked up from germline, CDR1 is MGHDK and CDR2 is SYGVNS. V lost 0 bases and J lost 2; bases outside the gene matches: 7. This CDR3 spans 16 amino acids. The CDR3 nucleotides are TGTGCCAGCAGTGAATATAGGGCAGGGGGTACCTACGAGCAGTACTTC. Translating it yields CASSEYRAGGTYEQYF.

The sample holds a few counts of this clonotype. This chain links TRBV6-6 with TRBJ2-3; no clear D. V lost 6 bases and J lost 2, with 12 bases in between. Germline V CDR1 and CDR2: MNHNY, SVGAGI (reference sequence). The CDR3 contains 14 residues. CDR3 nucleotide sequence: TGTGCCAGCAGCCCTTCTACAAACACAGATACGCAGTATTTT. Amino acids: CASSPSTNTDTQYF.